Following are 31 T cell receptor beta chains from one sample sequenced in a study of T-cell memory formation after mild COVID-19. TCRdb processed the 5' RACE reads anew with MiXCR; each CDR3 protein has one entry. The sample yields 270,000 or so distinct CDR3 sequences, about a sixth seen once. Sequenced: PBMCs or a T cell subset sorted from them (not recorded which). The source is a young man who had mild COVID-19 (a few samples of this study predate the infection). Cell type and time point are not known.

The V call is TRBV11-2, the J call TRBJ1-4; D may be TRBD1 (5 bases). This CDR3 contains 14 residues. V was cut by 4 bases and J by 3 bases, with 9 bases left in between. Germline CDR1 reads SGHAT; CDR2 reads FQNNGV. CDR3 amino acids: CASSSGTSNEKLFF. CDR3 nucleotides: TGTGCCAGCAGCTCCGGGACTTCTAATGAAAAACTGTTTTTT. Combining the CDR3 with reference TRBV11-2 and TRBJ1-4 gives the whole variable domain EAGVAQSPRYKIIEKRQSVAFWCNPISGHATLYWYQQILGQGPKLLIQFQNNGVVDDSQLPKDRFSAERLKGVDSTLKIQPAKLEDSAVYLCASSSGTSNEKLFFGSGTQLSVL.

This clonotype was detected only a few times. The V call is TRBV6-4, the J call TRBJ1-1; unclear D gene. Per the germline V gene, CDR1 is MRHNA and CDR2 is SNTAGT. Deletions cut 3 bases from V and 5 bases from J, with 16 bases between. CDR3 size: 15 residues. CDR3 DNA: TGTGCCAGCAGTGAGTCGAAGATTGGGCGGACTGAAGCTTTCTTT. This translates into CASSESKIGRTEAFF.

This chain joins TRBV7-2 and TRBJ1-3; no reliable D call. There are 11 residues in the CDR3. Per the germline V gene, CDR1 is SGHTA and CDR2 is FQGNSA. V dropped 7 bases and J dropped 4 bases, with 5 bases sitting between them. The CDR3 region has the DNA TGTGCCAGCATGGTGGGAAACACCATATATTTT. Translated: CASMVGNTIYF. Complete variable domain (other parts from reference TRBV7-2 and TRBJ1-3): GAGVSQSPSNKVTEKGKDVELRCDPISGHTALYWYRQSLGQGLEFLIYFQGNSAPDKSGLPSDRFSAERTGGSVSTLTIQRTQQEDSAVYLCASMVGNTIYFGEGSWLTVV.

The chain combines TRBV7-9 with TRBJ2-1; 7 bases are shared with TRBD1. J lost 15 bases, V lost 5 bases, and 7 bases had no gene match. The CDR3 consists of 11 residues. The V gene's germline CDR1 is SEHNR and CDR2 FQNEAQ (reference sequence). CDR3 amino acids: CASSPRTGLFF. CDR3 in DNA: TGTGCCAGCAGCCCCCGGACAGGTTTGTTCTTC.

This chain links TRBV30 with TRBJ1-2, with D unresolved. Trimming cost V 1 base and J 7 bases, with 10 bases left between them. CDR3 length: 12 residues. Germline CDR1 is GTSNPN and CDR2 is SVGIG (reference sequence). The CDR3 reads CAWSERGFGYTF. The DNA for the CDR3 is TGTGCCTGGAGTGAGCGGGGTTTTGGCTACACCTTC.

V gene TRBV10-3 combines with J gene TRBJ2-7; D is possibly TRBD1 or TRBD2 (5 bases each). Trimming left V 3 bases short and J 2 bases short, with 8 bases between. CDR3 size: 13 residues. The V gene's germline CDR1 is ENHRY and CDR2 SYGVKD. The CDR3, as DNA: TGTGCCATCAGTGATGGGGGAACCTACGAGCAGTACGTC. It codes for CAISDGGTYEQYV.

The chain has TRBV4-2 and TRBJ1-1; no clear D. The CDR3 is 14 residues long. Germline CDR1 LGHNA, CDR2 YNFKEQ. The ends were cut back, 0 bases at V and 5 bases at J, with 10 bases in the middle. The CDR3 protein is CASSQDVSGTEAFF. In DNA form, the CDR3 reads TGTGCCAGCAGCCAAGATGTGAGTGGGACTGAAGCTTTCTTT.

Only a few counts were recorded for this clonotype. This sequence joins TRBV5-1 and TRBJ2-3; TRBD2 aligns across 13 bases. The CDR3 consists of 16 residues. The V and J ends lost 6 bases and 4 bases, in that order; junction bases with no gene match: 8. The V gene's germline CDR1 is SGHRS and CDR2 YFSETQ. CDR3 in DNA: TGCGCCAGCACACAAGACGGACTAGCGGGGGCAGATACGCAGTATTTT. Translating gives CASTQDGLAGADTQYF.

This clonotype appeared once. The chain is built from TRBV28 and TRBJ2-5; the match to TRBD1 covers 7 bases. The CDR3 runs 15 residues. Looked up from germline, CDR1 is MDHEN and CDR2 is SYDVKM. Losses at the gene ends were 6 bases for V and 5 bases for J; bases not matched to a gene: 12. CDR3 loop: CASSHRDSSFETQYF. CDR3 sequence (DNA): TGTGCCAGCAGCCACCGGGACAGCTCCTTCGAGACCCAGTACTTC.

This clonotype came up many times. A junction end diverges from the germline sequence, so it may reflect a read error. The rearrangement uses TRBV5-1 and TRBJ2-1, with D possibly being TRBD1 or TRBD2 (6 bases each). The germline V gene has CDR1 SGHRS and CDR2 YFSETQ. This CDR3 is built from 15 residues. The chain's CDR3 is CASSLGGSSYNEQFF. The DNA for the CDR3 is TGTGCCAGCAGCTTAGGGGGGAGCTCCTACAATGAGCAGTTCTTC.

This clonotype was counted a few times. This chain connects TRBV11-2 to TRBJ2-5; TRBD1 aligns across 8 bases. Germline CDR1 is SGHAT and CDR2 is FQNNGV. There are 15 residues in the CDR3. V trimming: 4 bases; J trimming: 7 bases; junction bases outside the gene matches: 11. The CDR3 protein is CASSSKGQVQGTQYF. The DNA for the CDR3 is TGTGCCAGCAGCTCAAAGGGACAGGTTCAGGGGACCCAGTACTTC. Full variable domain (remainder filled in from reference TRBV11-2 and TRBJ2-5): EAGVAQSPRYKIIEKRQSVAFWCNPISGHATLYWYQQILGQGPKLLIQFQNNGVVDDSQLPKDRFSAERLKGVDSTLKIQPAKLEDSAVYLCASSSKGQVQGTQYFGPGTRLLVL.

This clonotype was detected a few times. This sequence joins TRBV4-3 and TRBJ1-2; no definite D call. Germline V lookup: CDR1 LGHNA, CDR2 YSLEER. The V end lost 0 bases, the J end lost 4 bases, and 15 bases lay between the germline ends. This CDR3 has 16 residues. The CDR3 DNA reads TGCGCCAGCAGCCAAGAACCCGCCAGTTTGGCCTATGGCTACACCTTC. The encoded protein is CASSQEPASLAYGYTF.

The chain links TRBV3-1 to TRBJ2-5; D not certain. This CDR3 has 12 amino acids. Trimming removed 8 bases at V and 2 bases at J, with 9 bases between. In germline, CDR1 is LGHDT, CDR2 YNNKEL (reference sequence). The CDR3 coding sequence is TGTGCCAGCTCGGTCAGACAAGAGACCCAGTACTTC. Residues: CASSVRQETQYF.

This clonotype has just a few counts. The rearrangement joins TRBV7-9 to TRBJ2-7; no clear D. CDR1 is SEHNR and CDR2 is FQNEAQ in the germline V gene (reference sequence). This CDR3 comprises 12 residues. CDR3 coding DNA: TGTGCCAGCAGCTTAGCCGACGGCTCCTTGGACGTC. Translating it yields CASSLADGSLDV.

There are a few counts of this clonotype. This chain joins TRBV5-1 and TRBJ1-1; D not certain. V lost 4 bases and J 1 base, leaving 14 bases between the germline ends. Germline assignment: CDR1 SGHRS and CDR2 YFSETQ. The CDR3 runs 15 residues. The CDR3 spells CASSSDTSGNTEAFF. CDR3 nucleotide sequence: TGCGCCAGCAGCAGCGACACCTCCGGGAACACTGAAGCTTTCTTT.

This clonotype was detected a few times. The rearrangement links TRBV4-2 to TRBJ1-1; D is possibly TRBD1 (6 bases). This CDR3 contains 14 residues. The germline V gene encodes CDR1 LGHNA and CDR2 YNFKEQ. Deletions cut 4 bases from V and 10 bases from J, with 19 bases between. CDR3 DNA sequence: TGTGCCAGCAGCCTTCAGGACGAGAAGGGGGGAGCTTTCTTT. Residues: CASSLQDEKGGAFF.

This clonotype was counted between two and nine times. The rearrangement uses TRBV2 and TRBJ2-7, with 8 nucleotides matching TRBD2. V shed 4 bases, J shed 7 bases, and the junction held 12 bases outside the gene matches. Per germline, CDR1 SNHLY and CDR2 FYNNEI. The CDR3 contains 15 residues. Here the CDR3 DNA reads TGTGCCAGCAGTGTAAACGGGGGGGCCGTGGAAGAGCAGTACTTC. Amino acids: CASSVNGGAVEEQYF.

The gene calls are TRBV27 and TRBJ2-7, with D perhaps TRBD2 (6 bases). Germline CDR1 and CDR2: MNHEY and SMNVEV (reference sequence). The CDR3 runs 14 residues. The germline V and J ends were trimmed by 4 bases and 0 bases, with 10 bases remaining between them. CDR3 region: CASSSWDSSYEQYF. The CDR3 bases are TGTGCCAGCAGTTCCTGGGACTCCTCCTACGAGCAGTACTTC.

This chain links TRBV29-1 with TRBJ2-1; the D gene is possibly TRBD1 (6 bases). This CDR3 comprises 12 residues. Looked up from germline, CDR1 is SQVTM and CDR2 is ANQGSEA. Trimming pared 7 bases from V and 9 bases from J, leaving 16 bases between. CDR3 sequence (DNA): TGCAGCGGGACCGAGCAAGGGGGTGAGCAGTTCTTC. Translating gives CSGTEQGGEQFF.

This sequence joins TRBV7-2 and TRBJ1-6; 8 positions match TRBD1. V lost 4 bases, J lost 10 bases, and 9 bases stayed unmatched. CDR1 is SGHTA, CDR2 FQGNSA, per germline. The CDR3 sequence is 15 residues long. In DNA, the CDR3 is TGTGCCAGCAGCTCCACGGACAGGGCACTCTCACCCCTCCACTTT. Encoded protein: CASSSTDRALSPLHF.

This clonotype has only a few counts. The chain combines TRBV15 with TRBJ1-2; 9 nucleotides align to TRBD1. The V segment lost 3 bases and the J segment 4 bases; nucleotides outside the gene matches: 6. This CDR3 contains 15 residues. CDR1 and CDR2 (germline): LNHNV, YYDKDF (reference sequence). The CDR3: CATSSTGGSPYGYTF. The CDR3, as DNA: TGTGCCACCAGCAGTACAGGGGGCAGCCCCTATGGCTACACCTTC.

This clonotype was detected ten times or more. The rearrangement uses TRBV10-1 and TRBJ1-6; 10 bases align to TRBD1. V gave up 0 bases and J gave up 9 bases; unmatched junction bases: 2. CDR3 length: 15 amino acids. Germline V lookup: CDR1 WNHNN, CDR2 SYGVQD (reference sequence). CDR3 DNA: TGCGCCAGCAGTGAGTCCGGGACAGGGGTTTCACCCCTCCACTTT. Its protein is CASSESGTGVSPLHF.

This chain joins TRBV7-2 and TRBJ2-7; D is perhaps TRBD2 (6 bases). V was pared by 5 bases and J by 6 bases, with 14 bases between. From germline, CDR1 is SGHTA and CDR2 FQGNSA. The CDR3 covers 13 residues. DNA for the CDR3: TGTGCCAGCAGCACCCAGGTGGAGGGCGAGCAGTACGTC. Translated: CASSTQVEGEQYV.

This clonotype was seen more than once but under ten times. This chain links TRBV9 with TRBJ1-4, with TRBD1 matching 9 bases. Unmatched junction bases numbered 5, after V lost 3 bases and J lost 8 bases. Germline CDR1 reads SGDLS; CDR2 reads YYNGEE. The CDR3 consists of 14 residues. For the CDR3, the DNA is TGTGCCAGCAGCGACTCGACAGGGGGAGAAAAACTGTTTTTT. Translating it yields CASSDSTGGEKLFF. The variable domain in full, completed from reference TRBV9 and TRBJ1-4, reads DSGVTQTPKHLITATGQRVTLRCSPRSGDLSVYWYQQSLDQGLQFLIQYYNGEERAKGNILERFSAQQFPDLHSELNLSSLELGDSALYFCASSDSTGGEKLFFGSGTQLSVL.

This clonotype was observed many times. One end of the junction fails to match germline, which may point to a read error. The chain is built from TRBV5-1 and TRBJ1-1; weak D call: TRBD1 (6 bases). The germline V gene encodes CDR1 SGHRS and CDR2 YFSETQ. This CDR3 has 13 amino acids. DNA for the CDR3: TGTGCCAGCAGCTTACAGGGGAACACTGAAGCTTTCTTT. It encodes CASSLQGNTEAFF.

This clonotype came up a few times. The CDR3 reads CAISESIGGSEQYV. The DNA for the CDR3 is TGTGCCATCAGTGAGTCGATTGGAGGGTCAGAGCAGTACGTC. The V call is TRBV10-3, the J call TRBJ2-7, with a weak D call TRBD2 (6 bases). Between the trimmed V and J ends, which lost 0 bases and 7 bases, there was a span of 13 bases. Germline values: CDR1 ENHRY, CDR2 SYGVKD. The CDR3 runs 14 residues.

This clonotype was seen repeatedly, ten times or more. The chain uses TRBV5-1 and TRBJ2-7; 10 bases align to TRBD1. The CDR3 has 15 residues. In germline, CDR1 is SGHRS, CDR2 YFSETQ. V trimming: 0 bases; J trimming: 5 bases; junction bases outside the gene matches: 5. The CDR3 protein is CASSLEGQGGDEQYF. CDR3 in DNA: TGCGCCAGCAGCTTGGAAGGACAGGGGGGGGACGAGCAGTACTTC.

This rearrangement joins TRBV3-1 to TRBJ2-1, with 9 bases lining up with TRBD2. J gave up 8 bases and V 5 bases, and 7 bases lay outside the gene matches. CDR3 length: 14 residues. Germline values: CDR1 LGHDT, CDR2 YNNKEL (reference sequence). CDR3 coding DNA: TGTGCCAGCAGCTCCCAAGCGGGGGGCGATGAGCAGTTCTTC. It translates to CASSSQAGGDEQFF.

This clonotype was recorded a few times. The CDR3 reads CASSLGAGLTEKLFF. Written as DNA, the CDR3 is TGTGCCAGCAGCTTAGGAGCGGGCCTGACTGAAAAACTGTTTTTT. V is TRBV7-9 and J is TRBJ1-4; D not certain. The V gene lost 1 base and the J gene lost 7 bases, with 13 bases spanning the gap. CDR1 and CDR2 from the germline V gene are SEHNR and FQNEAQ (reference sequence). This CDR3 has 15 residues.

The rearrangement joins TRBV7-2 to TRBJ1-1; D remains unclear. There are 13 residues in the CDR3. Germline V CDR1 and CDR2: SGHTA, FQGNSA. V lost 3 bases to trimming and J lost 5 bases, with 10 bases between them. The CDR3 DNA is TGTGCCAGCAGCTTGTCCGCTGAGACTGAAGCTTTCTTT. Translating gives CASSLSAETEAFF.

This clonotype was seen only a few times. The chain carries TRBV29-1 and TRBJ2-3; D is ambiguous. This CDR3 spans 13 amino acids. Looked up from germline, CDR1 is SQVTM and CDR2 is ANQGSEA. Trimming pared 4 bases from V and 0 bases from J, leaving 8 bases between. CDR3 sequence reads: CSVAPDSTDTQYF. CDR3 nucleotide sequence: TGCAGCGTTGCCCCGGATAGCACAGATACGCAGTATTTT.